The clone carrying this T cell receptor (beta chain) was seen repeatedly, ten times or more. Its antigen remains unknown. The data are from a study of post-analysis software for immune sequencing data. In the study overall: The cohort encompassed relapsing-remitting, secondary progressive and progressive-relapsing multiple sclerosis disease courses.

The authors incorporated unique molecular identifiers into the TCR beta cDNA libraries. Out of roughly 0.85 to 11 million T cells, some 480,000 cDNA molecules were generated. MiXCR, applied by TCRdb to the PCR reads, yields one record per CDR3 protein. The repertoire holds approximately 260,000 distinct CDR3 sequences, with roughly a third as singletons. CDR3 length equals 12 residues. Germline V gene data show CDR1 as SGHRS and CDR2 as YFSETQ. The V end was cut by 4 bases, the J end by 4 bases, with 8 bases between. Study conclusions and caveats: TRBV5-6, TRBV5-1 and TRBV20-1 were among roughly 5 TRBV segments more frequent in patients than controls.

The gene calls are TRBV5-1 and TRBJ1-2; D call uncertain. The sample consisted of blood. The TCR sequence derives from a girl between 10 and 17 years old with multiple sclerosis. The CDR3 DNA follows: TGCGCCAGCAGCGGCGACACCTATGGCTACACCTTC. Residues: CASSGDTYGYTF.